This TCR beta chain is drawn from a study of T-cell reconstitution after alpha-beta-depleted transplantation in children. Using unique molecular identifiers, the investigators prepared the TCRbeta library. Using its own MiXCR run on the PCR reads, TCRdb lists one record per CDR3 protein. The sample has hundreds of thousands of distinct CDR3 sequences; approximately 29% are singletons. The CDR3 is made up of 13 amino acids. The ends were cut back, 7 bases at V and 5 bases at J, with 14 bases in the middle. Germline CDR1 reads SGHVS; CDR2 reads FNYEAQ. The sequences come from PBMCs from the stem cell graft donor, collected from the stem cell graft. The chain uses TRBV7-6 and TRBJ1-1; D may be TRBD1 (6 bases). This receptor was identified in a human donor who donated a stem cell graft to a child with aplastic anemia. CDR3 in amino acids: CASTNGGGTEAFF. The CDR3 region has the DNA TGTGCCAGCACCAATGGAGGGGGGACTGAAGCTTTCTTT.